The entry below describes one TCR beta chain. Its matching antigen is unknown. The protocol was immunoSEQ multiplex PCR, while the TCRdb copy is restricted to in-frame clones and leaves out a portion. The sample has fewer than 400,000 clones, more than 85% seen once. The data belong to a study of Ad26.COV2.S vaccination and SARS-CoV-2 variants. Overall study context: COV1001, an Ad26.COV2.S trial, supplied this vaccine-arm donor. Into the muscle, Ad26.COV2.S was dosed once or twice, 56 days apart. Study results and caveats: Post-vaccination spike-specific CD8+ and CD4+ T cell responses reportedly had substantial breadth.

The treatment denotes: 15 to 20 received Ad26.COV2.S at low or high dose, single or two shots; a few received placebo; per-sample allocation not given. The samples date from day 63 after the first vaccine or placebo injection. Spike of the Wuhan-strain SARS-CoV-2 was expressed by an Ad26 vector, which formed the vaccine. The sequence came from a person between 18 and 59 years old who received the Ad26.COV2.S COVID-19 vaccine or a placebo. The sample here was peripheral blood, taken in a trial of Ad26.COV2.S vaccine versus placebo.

Written as DNA, the CDR3 is TGTGCCAGCAGCTCATCGACTAGCGGGGGTAAGGATGAGCAGTTCTTC. This translates into CASSSSTSGGKDEQFF. The rearrangement links TRBV5-4 to TRBJ2-1, with TRBD2 matching over 12 bases. The CDR3 is 16 residues long. Losses at the gene ends were 3 bases for V and 8 bases for J; bases not matched to a gene: 9. Per germline, CDR1 SGHNT and CDR2 YYREEE (reference sequence).